These T cell receptor beta chains were read from a single sample in a study of shared T cell receptors in the human thymus. Clones were read by immunoSEQ multiplex PCR, and TCRdb kept only the in-frame ones, dropping some. The data hold about 380,000 clones, with 95% observed a single time. Sequences were obtained from thymocytes. Source of these receptors: a human donor. The CDR3 runs from the conserved cysteine through the conserved F or W. Fields, in order: J gene, V gene, D gene, CDR3 protein, CDR3 DNA. A D gene is named only where the DNA matches it firmly.

TRBJ2-1	TRBV30	TRBD1	CAWSAQGDEQFF	TGTGCCTGGAGTGCACAGGGGGATGAGCAGTTCTTC
TRBJ1-5	TRBV19	.	CASRNRSFNQPQHF	TGTGCCAGTAGAAATCGGAGTTTTAATCAGCCCCAGCATTTT
TRBJ2-3	TRBV7-9	TRBD1	CASSSGQGGTDTQYF	TGTGCCAGCAGCTCCGGACAGGGCGGGACAGATACGCAGTATTTT
TRBJ2-2	TRBV4-1	.	CASSPLWTGDHTGELFF	TGCGCCAGCAGCCCACTCTGGACGGGAGACCACACCGGGGAGCTGTTTTTT
TRBJ2-1	TRBV27	TRBD2	CASLGSGSSYNEQFF	TGTGCCAGTCTAGGAAGCGGGAGCTCCTACAATGAGCAGTTCTTC
TRBJ2-7	TRBV15	.	CATSREINRASYEQYF	TGTGCCACCAGCAGAGAAATTAACCGGGCTTCCTACGAGCAGTACTTC
TRBJ1-2	TRBV2	.	CASSEQTGHGYTF	TGTGCCAGCAGTGAACAGACAGGACACGGCTACACCTTC
TRBJ2-7	TRBV5-1	.	CASSLGSEDPYEQYF	TGCGCCAGCAGCTTGGGTTCAGAGGATCCTTACGAGCAGTACTTC
TRBJ1-1	TRBV13	.	CASSPRGGGIAEAFF	TGTGCCAGCAGCCCTCGAGGGGGGGGCATCGCTGAAGCTTTCTTT
TRBJ2-7	TRBV27	TRBD1	CASSLWDRGSYEQYF	TGTGCCAGCAGTTTATGGGACAGGGGTTCCTACGAGCAGTACTTC
TRBJ2-7	TRBV29-1	.	CSVGEGGKSSYEQYF	TGCAGCGTTGGGGAGGGGGGGAAGTCTTCCTACGAGCAGTACTTC
TRBJ2-5	TRBV7-9	TRBD2	CASVRRSGRASWETQYF	TGTGCCAGCGTCCGGAGGAGCGGGAGGGCTTCTTGGGAGACCCAGTACTTC
TRBJ2-3	TRBV6-6	.	CASSYENPQYF	TGTGCCAGCAGTTACGAAAACCCGCAGTATTTT
TRBJ2-3	TRBV27	.	CASSSPSASSTDTQYF	TGTGCCAGCAGTTCGCCTAGCGCTTCGAGCACAGATACGCAGTATTTT
TRBJ2-7	TRBV27	TRBD2	CASSLFPPRTSGRGEQYF	TGTGCCAGCAGTTTATTCCCGCCCCGGACTAGCGGGAGGGGCGAGCAGTACTTC